Listed below are T cell receptor beta chains from one sample, sequenced in a study of T cell responses to AZD1222 COVID-19 vaccine. Sequenced by immunoSEQ multiplex PCR; TCRdb stores in-frame clones only, minus some. This table holds approximately 200,000 clones, 90% to 95% found once. Sample: peripheral blood, taken on day 0 of AZD1222 vaccination. These receptor sequences come from an adult in good health. Each CDR3 is given with its conserved first and last residue. Each record gives: J gene, clone size, D gene, V gene, CDR3 DNA, CDR3 protein. D genes are given only for firm matches. Only some rows state a clone size, as once, few, many or a class for expanded clones.

>TRBJ2-2|NA|NA|TRBV7-3
TGTGCCAGCAGCTTACTGGCTCCCCCGTTGAACACCGGGGAGCTGTTTTTT
CASSLLAPPLNTGELFF
>TRBJ1-1|NA|NA|TRBV29-1
TGCAGCGTTGTCATTGGGACGTTGAGCACTGAAGCTTTCTTT
CSVVIGTLSTEAFF
>TRBJ2-7|NA|NA|TRBV12-3/TRBV12-4
TGTGCCAGCAGTTATCAGAGTTTCTACGAGCAGTACTTC
CASSYQSFYEQYF
>TRBJ2-2|NA|TRBD1|TRBV27
TGTGCCAGCAGTCACCCCCAGGGGGCAAGCACCGGGGAGCTGTTTTTT
CASSHPQGASTGELFF
>TRBJ1-1|once|NA|TRBV28
TGTGCCAGCAGAAGGGGAGAGTGGGCTGAAGCTTTCTTT
CASRRGEWAEAFF
>TRBJ1-5|once|NA|TRBV4-2
TGTGCCAGCAGCCAATCAGGGCGGGACCAGCCCCAGCATTTT
CASSQSGRDQPQHF
>TRBJ1-4|NA|NA|TRBV27
TGTGCCAGCAGTATAACATTTAATGAAAAACTGTTTTTT
CASSITFNEKLFF
>TRBJ2-7|NA|NA|TRBV6-5
TGTGCCAGCAGTCTTATGTACACCGAGCAGTACTTC
CASSLMYTEQYF
>TRBJ2-5|NA|TRBD1|TRBV29-1
TGCAGCGTTGACCCTGGGGGACAGGGACAAGAGACCCAGTACTTC
CSVDPGGQGQETQYF
>TRBJ2-1|NA|NA|TRBV5-1
TGCGCCAGCAGCTTGGACCTTCCAAGCTACAATGAGCAGTTCTTC
CASSLDLPSYNEQFF
>TRBJ1-4|NA|NA|TRBV2
TGTGCCGGCTCCTGGGGGGCAACTAATGAAAAACTGTTTTTT
CAGSWGATNEKLFF
>TRBJ1-3|few|TRBD1|TRBV7-2
TGTGCCAGCAGCCTACAGGGGTCTGGAAACACCATATATTTT
CASSLQGSGNTIYF
>TRBJ2-3|NA|TRBD1|TRBV15
TGTGCCACCAGCAGAGAGTATCAGGACAGGGTTAAGGCAGATACGCAGTATTTT
CATSREYQDRVKADTQYF
>TRBJ2-7|NA|TRBD1|TRBV7-3
TGTGCCAGCAGCTCCACAGGGGCTGGTGTAGCTTTTTGGGCCTACGAGCAGTACTTC
CASSSTGAGVAFWAYEQYF
>TRBJ2-3|NA|TRBD2|TRBV18
TGTGCCAGCGCAGGACTAGCCCGCACAGATACGCAGTATTTT
CASAGLARTDTQYF
>TRBJ2-7|NA|TRBD2|TRBV12-3/TRBV12-4
TGTGCCAGTACTAGCGGGAGTTACGAGCAGTACTTC
CASTSGSYEQYF
>TRBJ2-6|NA|NA|TRBV7-7
TGTGCTAGCAGCCCTCCTGGGGCCAACGTCCTGACTTTC
CASSPPGANVLTF
>TRBJ2-3|NA|TRBD2|TRBV19
TGTGCCAGTAGCCTAGAACTAGCGGGGGTAGATACGCAGTATTTT
CASSLELAGVDTQYF
>TRBJ2-5|NA|NA|TRBV6-5
TGTGCCAGCACAGACTGGAAGGAGACCCAGTACTTC
CASTDWKETQYF
>TRBJ1-4|NA|TRBD1|TRBV11-2
TGTGCCAGCAGCTTCACCGGGACAGGACAATTTTTT
CASSFTGTGQFF
>TRBJ2-7|NA|TRBD1|TRBV6-1
TGTGCCAGCAGTGATGGACAGGACAATGCCTACGAGCAGTACTTC
CASSDGQDNAYEQYF
>TRBJ2-1|NA|NA|TRBV5-4
TGTGCCAGCAGCTCCTCTGAAACTGAGCAGTTCTTC
CASSSSETEQFF
>TRBJ1-5|NA|NA|TRBV7-9
TGTGCCAGCAGCTTCGATAGTAGTAGTCAGCCCCAGCATTTT
CASSFDSSSQPQHF
>TRBJ2-7|NA|TRBD2|TRBV27
TGTGCCACCTCGGGGGGGATTCGCTACGAGCAGTACTTC
CATSGGIRYEQYF
>TRBJ2-7|NA|NA|TRBV10-3
TGTGCCATCAGTGAGTCCGGGACTCGCTACGAGCAGTACTTC
CAISESGTRYEQYF
>TRBJ1-1|NA|NA|TRBV7-8
TGTGCCAGCAGCGCCCTCCCATCCACTGAAGCTTTCTTT
CASSALPSTEAFF
>TRBJ2-1|NA|TRBD2|TRBV15
TGTGCCACCAGCAGAGATCGACTAGCGGGAGAATATGAGCAGTTCTTC
CATSRDRLAGEYEQFF
>TRBJ2-7|NA|NA|TRBV27
TGTGCCAGCAGATTAAGCGGAATTAGCTCCTACGAGCAGTACTTC
CASRLSGISSYEQYF
>TRBJ2-7|NA|NA|TRBV5-1
TGCGCCAGCAGCGAGACAGTCTCCTACGAGCAGTACTTC
CASSETVSYEQYF
>TRBJ2-2|NA|NA|TRBV19
TGTGCCAGTAGTACCAGGGGCTCGAGAACCGGGGAGCTGTTTTTT
CASSTRGSRTGELFF
>TRBJ2-3|NA|NA|TRBV5-6
TGTGCCAGCAGCGCTGGACGGAGCACAGATACGCAGTATTTT
CASSAGRSTDTQYF
>TRBJ1-5|NA|NA|TRBV2
TGTGCCAGCAGAGCCGACAGCAATCAGCCCCAGCATTTT
CASRADSNQPQHF
>TRBJ1-4|NA|NA|TRBV21-1
TGTGCCAGCAGCAAAGGGGGGGGCATTGCAACTAATGAAAAACTGTTTTTT
CASSKGGGIATNEKLFF
>TRBJ2-3|NA|NA|TRBV27
TGTGCCAGCAGTTTATCAGGGGGGTGGGGCTCATCTAGCACAGATACGCAGTATTTT
CASSLSGGWGSSSTDTQYF
>TRBJ2-7|NA|TRBD2|TRBV27
TGTGCCAGCAGCAAAGAGGGACTAGCGGCTTACGAGCAGTACTTC
CASSKEGLAAYEQYF
>TRBJ2-3|NA|NA|TRBV20-1
TGCAGTGCTAGTTGGCTCAGCACAGATACGCAGTATTTT
CSASWLSTDTQYF
>TRBJ2-1|NA|TRBD1|TRBV6-2/TRBV6-3
TGTGCCAGCAGTTATAATGACAGGGTAGAGCAGTTCTTC
CASSYNDRVEQFF
>TRBJ2-3|NA|TRBD2|TRBV10-3
TGTGCCATCAGTGGACTAGCAGGCGGGGGCACAGATACGCAGTATTTT
CAISGLAGGGTDTQYF
>TRBJ1-1|NA|NA|TRBV9
TGTGCCAGCAGCGTAGTGTTCGGGAGCCCGATGGGTGAAGCTTTCTTT
CASSVVFGSPMGEAFF
>TRBJ2-2|NA|NA|TRBV29-1
TGCAGCGTTTCCAGCACCGGCACCGGGGAGCTGTTTTTT
CSVSSTGTGELFF
>TRBJ2-7|NA|NA|TRBV28
TGTGCCAGCCGAGAGGCCCCGAGCTCCTACGAGCAGTACTTC
CASREAPSSYEQYF
>TRBJ2-1|NA|NA|TRBV2
TGTGCCAGCCAAGGATCCGGCGCTCACAATGAGCAGTTCTTC
CASQGSGAHNEQFF
>TRBJ1-1|NA|NA|TRBV5-8
TGTGCCAGCAGCCCTTCCGGTTCCTTCATGAACACTGAAGCTTTCTTT
CASSPSGSFMNTEAFF
>TRBJ1-2|few|NA|TRBV6-5
TGTGCCAGCAGAGGGAACTATGGCTACACCTTC
CASRGNYGYTF
>TRBJ1-4|NA|NA|TRBV23-1
TGCGCCAGCAGTCAAACCTCGTGGGGAGAGGGCACTGCTAATGAAAAACTGTTTTTT
CASSQTSWGEGTANEKLFF
>TRBJ2-5|NA|TRBD2|TRBV28
TGTGCCAGCAGTTTATGGGGGGGATTGGGGAGCGGGAGTGAAGAGACCCAGTACTTC
CASSLWGGLGSGSEETQYF
>TRBJ1-2|NA|NA|TRBV29-1
TGCAGCGTTGAAGATGAAGAAACAGTGGAGCACTATGGCTACACCTTC
CSVEDEETVEHYGYTF
>TRBJ2-7|few|TRBD2|TRBV5-1
TGCGCCAGCAGCTCTGGACTAGCGGGAGGGGTCTACGAGCAGTACTTC
CASSSGLAGGVYEQYF
>TRBJ2-1|NA|NA|TRBV10-3
TGTGCCATCAGTAAAGAAACAGCTAGTGGCGAGCAGTTCTTC
CAISKETASGEQFF
>TRBJ1-3|NA|NA|TRBV15
TGTGCCACCAGCAGAAGCCTCGGCGGGGCCCAATATTCTGGAAACACCATATATTTT
CATSRSLGGAQYSGNTIYF
>TRBJ1-1|once|NA|TRBV6-1
TGTGCCAGCAGTGAAGCTCTAGGCTGGAACACTGAAGCTTTCTTT
CASSEALGWNTEAFF
>TRBJ1-3|NA|NA|TRBV27
TGTGCCAGCAGTTCAGCGGGACCCTGGGGTGCAAACACCATATATTTT
CASSSAGPWGANTIYF
>TRBJ2-7|once|NA|TRBV6-5
TGTGCCAGCAGACGGAACGGGGGCGCCTCCTACGAGCAGTACTTC
CASRRNGGASYEQYF
>TRBJ2-7|NA|TRBD2|TRBV28
TGTGCCAGCAGTCCCGGCCTAGCGGCCTCCTACGAGCAGTACTTC
CASSPGLAASYEQYF
>TRBJ1-2|NA|NA|TRBV28
TGTGCCAGCAGTACCACAGGGACTCGGGCCTATGGCTACACCTTC
CASSTTGTRAYGYTF
>TRBJ1-2|NA|TRBD1|TRBV19
TGTGCCAGTAGGGCGACAGGGCAGAACTATGGCTACACCTTC
CASRATGQNYGYTF
>TRBJ2-1|NA|TRBD2|TRBV10-3
TGTGCCATCAGCCTCTCCGGGGGGGGATACAATGAGCAGTTCTTC
CAISLSGGGYNEQFF
>TRBJ2-1|NA|TRBD2|TRBV28
TGTGCCAGCAGACTTCTAGCGGGAGTAAACAATGAGCAGTTCTTC
CASRLLAGVNNEQFF
>TRBJ1-5|NA|TRBD1|TRBV30
TGTGCCTGGAACGACAGGGGTAATCAGCCCCAGCATTTT
CAWNDRGNQPQHF